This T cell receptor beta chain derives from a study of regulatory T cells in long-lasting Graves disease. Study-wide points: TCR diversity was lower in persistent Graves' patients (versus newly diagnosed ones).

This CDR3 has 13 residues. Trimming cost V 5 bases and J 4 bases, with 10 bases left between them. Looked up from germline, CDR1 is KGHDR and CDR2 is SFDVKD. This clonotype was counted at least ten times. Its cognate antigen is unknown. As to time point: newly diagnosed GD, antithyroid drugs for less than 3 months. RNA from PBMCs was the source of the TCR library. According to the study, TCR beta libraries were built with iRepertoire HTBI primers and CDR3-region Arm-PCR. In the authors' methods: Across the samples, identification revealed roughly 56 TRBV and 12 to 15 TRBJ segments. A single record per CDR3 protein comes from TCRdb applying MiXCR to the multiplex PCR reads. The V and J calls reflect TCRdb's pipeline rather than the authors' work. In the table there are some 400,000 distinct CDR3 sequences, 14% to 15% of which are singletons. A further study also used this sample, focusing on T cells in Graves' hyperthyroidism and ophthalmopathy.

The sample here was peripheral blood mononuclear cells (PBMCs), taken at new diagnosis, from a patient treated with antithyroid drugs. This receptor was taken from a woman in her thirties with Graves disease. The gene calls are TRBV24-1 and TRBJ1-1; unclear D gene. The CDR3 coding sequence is TGTGCCACCAGTGGGGCAGCGGGCACTGAAGCTTTCTTT. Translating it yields CATSGAAGTEAFF.